A selection of T cell receptor beta chains follows, all from one sample in a study of T cell changes during pregnancy in multiple sclerosis. TCRdb's copy holds only in-frame clones and misses some; the assay was immunoSEQ multiplex PCR. The table has 40,000 to 60,000 clones, roughly 95% seen once. Source: CD4+ T cells from peripheral blood mononuclear cells, taken in the third trimester of pregnancy. These receptor sequences come from a female donor with multiple sclerosis, enrolled in a pregnancy study. CDR3s include the opening cysteine and the closing phenylalanine or tryptophan. D genes are given only for firm matches. The size field is filled for only some rows; it gives once, few, many or a size class.

j_call v_call clone_size d_call cdr3_aa cdr3_nt
TRBJ1-1 TRBV18 . . CASSPREGEAFF TGTGCCAGCTCACCAAGGGAGGGTGAAGCTTTCTTT
TRBJ1-5 TRBV7-8 . TRBD1 CASSFEQGYSNQPQHF TGTGCCAGCAGCTTTGAACAGGGGTATAGCAATCAGCCCCAGCATTTT
TRBJ1-2 TRBV6-1 . TRBD1 CASSIRDRDYGYTF TGTGCCAGCAGCATCCGGGACAGGGATTATGGCTACACCTTC
TRBJ2-1 TRBV6-1 . . CASRIAVSYNEQFF TGTGCCAGCAGGATAGCGGTCTCCTACAATGAGCAGTTCTTC
TRBJ2-5 TRBV2 . . CASGVERQETQYF TGTGCCAGCGGGGTGGAGCGGCAAGAGACCCAGTACTTC
TRBJ1-1 TRBV4-1 . TRBD1 CASSHPDRGNTEAFF TGCGCCAGCAGCCATCCTGACAGGGGGAACACTGAAGCTTTCTTT
TRBJ2-2 TRBV7-3 . . CASSSYTGELFF TGTGCCAGCAGTTCGTACACCGGGGAGCTGTTTTTT
TRBJ1-1 TRBV6-1 . TRBD1 CASSDGTGFFAFF TGTGCCAGCAGTGACGGGACAGGGTTTTTCGCTTTCTTT
TRBJ1-4 TRBV28 . TRBD1 CASSVRTGLNEKLFF TGTGCCAGCAGTGTCAGGACAGGGCTTAATGAAAAACTGTTTTTT
TRBJ1-2 TRBV6-6 few . CASSYSGSGGYTF TGTGCCAGCAGTTACTCTGGGAGTGGTGGCTACACCTTC
TRBJ1-5 TRBV7-2 . . CASSSDSRNQPQHF TGTGCCAGCAGCTCGGACAGCCGCAATCAGCCCCAGCATTTT
TRBJ2-5 TRBV19 . TRBD1 CASRQGETQYF TGTGCCAGTCGACAGGGTGAGACCCAGTACTTC
TRBJ1-3 TRBV7-2 . . CASSLGLDGNTIYF TGTGCCAGCAGCTTAGGGCTAGATGGAAACACCATATATTTT
TRBJ1-6 TRBV30 . . CAWIKTPGGYNSPLHF TGTGCCTGGATCAAAACTCCGGGGGGTTATAATTCACCCCTCCACTTT
TRBJ1-5 TRBV5-5 . . CASSQNRVDQPQHF TGTGCCAGCAGCCAAAACAGGGTTGATCAGCCCCAGCATTTT
TRBJ2-1 TRBV15 . TRBD1 CATSRDRRDRARPEQFF TGTGCCACCAGCAGAGATCGGCGGGACAGGGCACGCCCTGAGCAGTTCTTC
TRBJ2-7 TRBV7-2 . TRBD2 CASSLRDGAGAYEQYF TGTGCCAGCAGCTTAAGGGATGGAGCGGGGGCGTACGAGCAGTACTTC
TRBJ1-2 TRBV25-1 . TRBD1 CASSETGSYGYTF TGTGCCAGCAGTGAGACAGGGAGCTATGGCTACACCTTC
TRBJ1-6 TRBV28 . . CASSIQGWSPLHF TGTGCCAGCAGTATACAGGGTTGGTCACCCCTCCACTTT
TRBJ1-1 TRBV5-1 . . CASSLAEGYTEAFF TGCGCCAGCAGCTTGGCGGAGGGATACACTGAAGCTTTCTTT
TRBJ1-4 TRBV7-2 . . CASSRDTEKLFF TGTGCCAGCAGCCGCGACACTGAAAAACTGTTTTTT
TRBJ2-7 TRBV6-1 . . CASSFLAFSSYEQYF TGTGCCAGCAGTTTTCTAGCTTTTAGCTCCTACGAGCAGTACTTC
TRBJ1-2 TRBV30 . . CAHRDYNYGYTF TGTGCCCACAGAGATTATAACTATGGCTACACCTTC
TRBJ2-7 TRBV19 . . CASSYDRLRGGSEQYF TGTGCCAGTAGTTATGACAGATTGCGAGGAGGGAGCGAGCAGTACTTC
TRBJ1-2 TRBV6-5 . . CASRVPGHDYGYTF TGTGCCAGCAGGGTGCCGGGACACGACTATGGCTACACCTTC
TRBJ1-3 TRBV11-2 . . CASSLSRGNTIYF TGTGCCAGCAGCTTATCGAGGGGAAACACCATATATTTT
TRBJ2-7 TRBV5-5 . TRBD2 CASSPGLGLVRYEQYF TGTGCCAGCAGCCCCGGTTTGGGACTAGTTCGATACGAGCAGTACTTC
TRBJ1-2 TRBV28 . . CASSRAGTNYGYTF TGTGCCAGCAGTAGAGCCGGGACAAACTATGGCTACACCTTC
TRBJ2-5 TRBV4-2 . TRBD2 CASSQGRAGEGETQYF TGTGCCAGCAGCCAAGGTAGGGCGGGAGAAGGCGAGACCCAGTACTTC
TRBJ1-4 TRBV19 . . CASSPRQVENEKLFF TGTGCCAGTAGTCCCCGACAGGTAGAGAATGAAAAACTGTTTTTT
TRBJ1-5 TRBV18 . . CASSPTSDQGQPQHF TGTGCCAGCTCACCTACCAGTGATCAGGGACAGCCCCAGCATTTT
TRBJ2-1 TRBV7-3 . TRBD2 CASSLAGVGRNEQFF TGTGCCAGCAGCCTAGCGGGAGTGGGCCGCAATGAGCAGTTCTTC
TRBJ1-3 TRBV29-1 . TRBD1 CSVRDRGLTGNTIYF TGCAGCGTCCGGGACAGGGGGCTTACTGGAAACACCATATATTTT
TRBJ1-1 TRBV13 . TRBD1 CASSPRQGWDTEAFF TGTGCCAGCAGCCCTCGACAGGGATGGGACACTGAAGCTTTCTTT
TRBJ2-5 TRBV6-1 . TRBD2 CASLLAGGQETQYF TGTGCCAGCTTACTAGCGGGAGGGCAAGAGACCCAGTACTTC
TRBJ2-5 TRBV5-6 . TRBD2 CASSSPRTSGGNWGETQYF TGTGCCAGCAGCTCGCCCCGGACTAGCGGGGGGAACTGGGGAGAGACCCAGTACTTC
TRBJ1-1 TRBV27 . . CASSLRGLPTEAFF TGTGCCAGCAGTTTAAGAGGGCTTCCCACTGAAGCTTTCTTT
TRBJ2-1 TRBV27 . TRBD1 CASSFDRDNEQFF TGTGCCAGCAGTTTTGACAGGGACAATGAGCAGTTCTTC
TRBJ1-1 TRBV11-2 . TRBD1 CASSSLTGVWTEAFF TGTGCCAGCAGCTCGCTAACAGGGGTTTGGACTGAAGCTTTCTTT
TRBJ2-7 TRBV6-5 . TRBD1 CASRAGGQGEQYF TGTGCCAGCAGAGCCGGCGGACAGGGCGAGCAGTACTTC
TRBJ2-1 TRBV2 . TRBD2 CASSGRLAGGFGDNEQFF TGTGCCAGCAGTGGAAGGCTAGCGGGGGGCTTTGGGGATAATGAGCAGTTCTTC
TRBJ2-1 TRBV6-1 once . CASSKTGSYNEQFF TGTGCCAGCAGTAAAACGGGTTCCTACAATGAGCAGTTCTTC